Following are 22 T cell receptor beta chains from one sample sequenced in a study of OX40 agonist ivuxolimab in advanced cancers. Libraries were prepared by immunoSEQ multiplex PCR; TCRdb keeps only in-frame clonotypes and omits some of them. The sample holds 40,000 to 45,000 clones, more than 70% seen once. This sample comprised CD4+ or CD8+ T cells sorted from blood, obtained in a trial of the OX40 agonist ivuxolimab. All receptors come from an adult with an advanced solid tumor such as melanoma, head and neck, liver or kidney cancer.

The chain has TRBV4-3 and TRBJ1-2; 9 bases line up with TRBD1. The CDR3 runs to 15 residues. V gave up 4 bases and J gave up 4 bases; unmatched junction bases: 7. Germline V lookup: CDR1 LGHNA, CDR2 YSLEER. The DNA of the CDR3 is TGCGCCAGCAGCCCGGGGACAGGGTTTAGCTATGGCTACACCTTC. Encoded protein: CASSPGTGFSYGYTF.

This clone was counted once. The rearrangement uses TRBV5-5 and TRBJ1-5, with a weak D call TRBD1 (6 bases). This CDR3 comprises 17 residues. V lost 0 bases and J lost 0, with 13 bases in between. The germline V gene has CDR1 SGHKS and CDR2 YYEKEE (reference sequence). CDR3: CASSLDREGNSNQPQHF. The CDR3, as DNA: TGTGCCAGCAGCTTGGACAGGGAGGGGAATAGCAATCAGCCCCAGCATTTT.

This chain uses TRBV15 with TRBJ2-2; 7 bases are shared with TRBD1. The CDR3 is made up of 13 amino acids. CDR1 is LNHNV and CDR2 is YYDKDF in the germline V gene (reference sequence). V dropped 3 bases and J dropped 7; count of bases not matched to a gene: 2. DNA for the CDR3: TGTGCCACCAGCAGGAGGGGGCACGGGGAGCTGTTTTTT. This translates into CATSRRGHGELFF.

The table lists this clone with a count of one. The chain couples TRBV6-6 to TRBJ2-4, with a possible D match to TRBD1 (7 bases). V gave up 3 bases and J gave up 6 bases, with 18 bases separating them. There are 16 residues in the CDR3. The germline CDR1 and CDR2 sequences are MNHNY and SVGAGI (reference sequence). The CDR3 sequence is CASSYSSAGGRNIQYF. CDR3 DNA sequence: TGTGCCAGCAGTTATTCCTCCGCAGGGGGGAGAAACATTCAGTACTTC.

The chain combines TRBV6-5 with TRBJ2-7; weak D call: TRBD2 (6 bases). The V and J ends lost 8 bases and 6 bases respectively, with 17 bases between them. CDR1 is MNHEY, CDR2 SVGAGI, per germline. The CDR3 loop spans 13 amino acids. The CDR3 here is CASSKTGDREQYF. The CDR3 DNA reads TGTGCCAGCTCCAAGACGGGAGACCGCGAGCAGTACTTC.

The sample holds a few counts of this clone. V and J are TRBV5-1 and TRBJ2-5; 8 bases match TRBD2. The J segment lost 5 bases and the V segment lost 4 bases, leaving 7 bases of the junction unmatched. Germline V CDR1 and CDR2: SGHRS, YFSETQ. The length of the CDR3 is 14 residues. CDR3 in DNA: TGCGCCAGCAGCGGGGGACTAGTCAAGGAGACCCAGTACTTC. This sequence encodes CASSGGLVKETQYF. Combining the CDR3 with reference TRBV5-1 and TRBJ2-5 gives the whole variable domain KAGVTQTPRYLIKTRGQQVTLSCSPISGHRSVSWYQQTPGQGLQFLFEYFSETQRNKGNFPGRFSGRQFSNSRSEMNVSTLELGDSALYLCASSGGLVKETQYFGPGTRLLVL.

The V and J genes are TRBV7-9 and TRBJ2-1, with 7 bases that match TRBD1. Germline V CDR1 and CDR2: SEHNR, FQNEAQ (reference sequence). J gave up 8 bases and V 3 bases, and 19 bases lay outside the gene matches. The CDR3 totals 18 residues. The CDR3 region is CASSFTFRPDRFGDEQFF. For the CDR3, the DNA is TGTGCCAGCAGCTTTACTTTCCGTCCGGACAGGTTTGGCGATGAGCAGTTCTTC.

This clone occurred once. The chain links TRBV2 to TRBJ2-7; D might be TRBD2 (5 bases). Germline loops: CDR1 SNHLY, CDR2 FYNNEI. V was clipped by 6 bases and J by 2 bases, with 14 bases between them. This CDR3 comprises 14 residues. The CDR3 loop is CASRLGEVAYEQYF. The CDR3, as DNA: TGTGCCAGCAGGCTGGGAGAGGTAGCCTACGAGCAGTACTTC.

The gene calls are TRBV21-1 and TRBJ1-3; the listed D gene, TRBD1, was not tested against the DNA. TRBV21-1 represents a pseudogene. The CDR3 contains 15 residues. The CDR3 reads CASILQGTSGNTIYF. CDR3 coding DNA: TGTGCCAGCATCCTACAGGGTACTTCAGGAAACACCATATATTTT.

This clone occurred once. This rearrangement joins TRBV6-5 to TRBJ1-1, with TRBD1 as a possible D gene (5 bases). The CDR3 runs 16 residues. The ends were cut back, 0 bases at V and 1 base at J, with 12 bases in the middle. Germline V gene data show CDR1 as MNHEY and CDR2 as SVGAGI. CDR3 in amino acids: CASSYSAGITNTEAFF. CDR3 nucleotide sequence: TGTGCCAGCAGTTACTCGGCAGGGATCACGAACACTGAAGCTTTCTTT.

The V call is TRBV10-3, the J call TRBJ2-7, with TRBD2 matching 11 bases. The junction had 17 bases not matched to a gene; V was cut back by 3 bases and J by 7 bases. CDR1 and CDR2 (germline): ENHRY, SYGVKD. The CDR3 consists of 18 residues. CDR3: CAISERRKETSGGTEQYF. DNA of the CDR3: TGTGCCATCAGTGAAAGGCGTAAAGAAACTAGCGGGGGCACAGAGCAGTACTTC.

V gene TRBV13 combines with J gene TRBJ2-3, with unresolved D. The V gene's germline CDR1 is PRHDT and CDR2 FYEKMQ (reference sequence). Trimming cost V 1 base and J 2 bases, with 10 bases left between them. This CDR3 has 15 residues. This CDR3 is CASSLEGTFTDTQYF. CDR3 in DNA: TGTGCCAGCAGCTTAGAGGGCACCTTCACAGATACGCAGTATTTT.

The rearrangement links TRBV6-1 to TRBJ1-2; D remains unclear. Germline V CDR1 and CDR2: MNHNS, SASEGT. Trimming pared 7 bases from V and 6 bases from J, leaving 9 bases between. The CDR3 is made up of 11 amino acids. CDR3 sequence reads: CASTGFDGYTF. As DNA, the CDR3 is TGTGCCAGCACCGGGTTCGATGGCTACACCTTC.

This clone appeared a few times. The rearrangement links TRBV7-9 to TRBJ2-7; no reliable D call. The CDR3 totals 12 residues. V was pared by 5 bases and J by 5 bases, with 10 bases between. CDR1 is SEHNR, CDR2 FQNEAQ, per germline (reference sequence). The CDR3 DNA reads as TGTGCCAGCAGCCGCGATCGTGACGAGCAGTACTTC. Its translation: CASSRDRDEQYF. Drawing the rest from reference TRBV7-9 and TRBJ2-7, the complete variable domain is DTGVSQNPRHKITKRGQNVTFRCDPISEHNRLYWYRQTLGQGPEFLTYFQNEAQLEKSRLLSDRFSAERPKGSFSTLEIQRTEQGDSAMYLCASSRDRDEQYFGPGTRLTVT.

This rearrangement joins TRBV7-3 to TRBJ2-7; a possible D gene is TRBD2 (6 bases). The CDR3 is 15 residues long. Germline CDR1 and CDR2: SGHTA and FQGTGA. Between the trimmed V and J ends, which lost 1 base and 7 bases, there was a span of 17 bases. The CDR3 here is CASSLMASAAGEQYF. The CDR3 coding sequence is TGTGCCAGCAGCTTAATGGCCAGCGCCGCGGGGGAGCAGTACTTC.

In its sample, this clone was seen once. The chain combines TRBV7-2 with TRBJ2-1, with D uncertain. The CDR3 consists of 13 residues. Germline values: CDR1 SGHTA, CDR2 FQGNSA. V lost 1 base and J 5 bases, leaving 6 bases between the germline ends. In DNA, the CDR3 is TGTGCCAGCAGCTTAGTTTTTCACAATGAGCAGTTCTTC. Its protein product is CASSLVFHNEQFF.

The chain couples TRBV5-5 to TRBJ1-6; D possibly corresponds to TRBD1 (6 bases). V shed 0 bases and J shed 8 bases, with 12 bases lying between them. Germline-derived CDR1 and CDR2 are SGHKS and YYEKEE (reference sequence). The CDR3 is made up of 15 amino acids. As DNA, the CDR3 is TGTGCCAGCAGCTTGGCTACGACAGGTTATTCACCCCTCCACTTT. This gives the protein CASSLATTGYSPLHF.

The chain recombines TRBV18 with TRBJ2-1; the match to TRBD2 covers 10 bases. The V segment lost 3 bases and the J segment 4 bases; nucleotides outside the gene matches: 12. This CDR3 region has 18 residues. Per the germline V gene, CDR1 is KGHSH and CDR2 is LQKENI. This chain's CDR3 is CASSPPSGRPMGYNEQFF. CDR3 nucleotide sequence: TGTGCCAGCTCACCGCCTAGCGGGAGACCAATGGGTTACAATGAGCAGTTCTTC.

Written as DNA, the CDR3 is TGTGCCAGCAGCTTAGGTTCCACCTCCTACGAGCAGTACTTC. Protein product: CASSLGSTSYEQYF. The chain has TRBV7-6 and TRBJ2-7; D not resolved. Germline CDR1 SGHVS, CDR2 FNYEAQ. There are 14 residues in the CDR3. V was shortened by 1 base and J by 0 bases, with 7 bases between the two germline ends.

The rearrangement links TRBV28 to TRBJ1-1; 10 bases fit TRBD1. The length of the CDR3 is 15 residues. V dropped 10 bases and J dropped 6; count of bases not matched to a gene: 14. Germline-derived CDR1 and CDR2 are MDHEN and SYDVKM. CDR3 loop: CAIIDRGRGYAEAFF. The CDR3 nucleotides are TGTGCCATCATAGACAGGGGGCGCGGTTACGCTGAAGCTTTCTTT.

This chain joins TRBV6-6 and TRBJ2-1, with unresolved D. Germline V gene lookup returns CDR1 MNHNY and CDR2 SVGAGI (reference sequence). This CDR3 comprises 13 residues. V gave up 0 bases and J gave up 8 bases, with 8 bases separating them. CDR3 in DNA: TGTGCCAGCAGTTACTCGGGCCCCGATGAGCAGTTCTTC. Protein product: CASSYSGPDEQFF.

The J gene is TRBJ1-2, the V gene TRBV6-5; D remains unclear. Germline assignment: CDR1 MNHEY and CDR2 SVGAGI. The germline V and J ends were trimmed by 0 bases and 6 bases, with 11 bases remaining between them. CDR3 length: 14 residues. CDR3: CASSYSVSENGYTF. The CDR3 bases are TGTGCCAGCAGTTACTCTGTTTCGGAAAATGGCTACACCTTC.